This TCR beta chain was recovered during a study of shared clonotypes between healthy human individuals. Clones were sequenced by immunoSEQ multiplex PCR, and TCRdb holds only the in-frame ones, with some missing. Seen here are hundreds of thousands of clones, around 77% observed once, and the top ten hold about 12%. Donors comprised only Caucasian adults living in Nashville, Tennessee. Germline V lookup: CDR1 SGHVS, CDR2 FQNEAQ. V was pared by 2 bases and J by 4 bases, with 2 bases of the junction left unmatched. The CDR3 contains 15 residues. The chain links TRBV7-8 to TRBJ2-3, with TRBD2 matching 11 bases. The source of this sequence is a woman between 40 and 50 years old in good health. Some clones in this sample may be carry-over from other donors' samples. The material sequenced was PBMCs. CDR3 sequence reads: CASSLTSGSPDTQYF. The CDR3 bases are TGTGCCAGCAGCTTAACTAGCGGGAGTCCAGATACGCAGTATTTT.